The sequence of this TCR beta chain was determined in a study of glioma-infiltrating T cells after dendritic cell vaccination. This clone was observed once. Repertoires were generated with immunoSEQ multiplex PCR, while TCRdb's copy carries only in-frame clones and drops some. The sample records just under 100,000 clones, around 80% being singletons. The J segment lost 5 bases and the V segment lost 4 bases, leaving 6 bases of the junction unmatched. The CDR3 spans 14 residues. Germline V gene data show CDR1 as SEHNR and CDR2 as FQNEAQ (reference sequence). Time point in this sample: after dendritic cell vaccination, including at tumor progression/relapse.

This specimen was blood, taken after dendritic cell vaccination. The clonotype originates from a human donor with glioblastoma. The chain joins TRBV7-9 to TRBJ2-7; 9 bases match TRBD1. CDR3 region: CASSSRDREDEQYF. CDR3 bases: TGTGCCAGCAGCTCCCGGGACAGGGAAGACGAGCAGTACTTC.